The rows below give T cell receptor beta chains drawn from one sample of a study of blood T cell repertoires in COVID-19. Profiled with immunoSEQ multiplex PCR; TCRdb holds only in-frame clones, not every one. The sample holds 100,000 to 110,000 clones, roughly 85% seen once. The sample comprised peripheral blood. The receptors were gathered from a woman in her 70s with acute or convalescent COVID-19. CDR3s include the opening cysteine and the closing phenylalanine or tryptophan. The D gene is left open where the match is weak. Rows may omit the clone size; those that give it use once, few, many or a size class.

v_call	clone_size	j_call	d_call	cdr3_nt	cdr3_aa
TRBV28	NA	TRBJ1-2	NA	TGTGCCACCACCGATTTTGGGGGGAACTATGGCTACACCTTC	CATTDFGGNYGYTF
TRBV15	NA	TRBJ1-2	TRBD1	TGTGCCACCAGCAGAGGGTCTACGGGACAGGGATCGTTCGGAGGCTACACCTTC	CATSRGSTGQGSFGGYTF
TRBV5-4	NA	TRBJ1-5	NA	TGTGCCAGCAGCTTGGACCCGGGGAGCAATCAGCCCCAGCATTTT	CASSLDPGSNQPQHF
TRBV5-4	NA	TRBJ2-5	NA	TGTGCCAGCAGCTGGAAAGGTCTGGCGGGAGAGACCCAGTACTTC	CASSWKGLAGETQYF
TRBV5-4	few	TRBJ1-5	TRBD1	TGTGCCAGCAGCTTGGCAGGACAGGGTAATCAGCCCCAGCATTTT	CASSLAGQGNQPQHF
TRBV7-2	NA	TRBJ1-6	NA	TGTGCCAGCAGCTTAGAGGACAGATGGAATTCACCCCTCCACTTT	CASSLEDRWNSPLHF
TRBV7-2	NA	TRBJ1-6	NA	TGTGCCAGCAGCCTCCAAGGTGGAGAAAATTCACCCCTCCACTTT	CASSLQGGENSPLHF
TRBV7-6	NA	TRBJ1-3	NA	TGTGCCAGCAGCTTAGCGGGCGCTGGAAACACCATATATTTT	CASSLAGAGNTIYF
TRBV2	NA	TRBJ2-5	TRBD2	TGTGCCGGACGGGCGGGAGAAGAGACCCAGTACTTC	CAGRAGEETQYF
TRBV6-5	many	TRBJ2-7	TRBD2	TGTGCCAGCAGTTCGGCCGGGACTAGCGGGTACGAGCAGTACTTC	CASSSAGTSGYEQYF
TRBV7-9	NA	TRBJ2-5	NA	TGTGCCAGCAGCCCTCGGATCCCGGGGGAGACCCAGTACTTC	CASSPRIPGETQYF
TRBV5-1	NA	TRBJ1-2	TRBD1	TGCGCCAGCAGCCAAGGACAGGGCTACGGCTACACCTTC	CASSQGQGYGYTF
TRBV4-1	few	TRBJ2-1	TRBD1	TGCGCCAGCAGCCAAATAACGACGGGGACAGGGGGTGGGCCCTACAATGAGCAGTTCTTC	CASSQITTGTGGGPYNEQFF
TRBV5-6	NA	TRBJ1-2	NA	TGTGCCAGCAGCTTGGTTCAGGGCCCCGTGGAGGGCTACACCTTC	CASSLVQGPVEGYTF
TRBV6-2/TRBV6-3	NA	TRBJ2-1	NA	TGTGCCAGCAGTTTGGGGGGTGAGCAGTTCTTC	CASSLGGEQFF
TRBV7-2	NA	TRBJ2-3	NA	TGTGCCAGCAGATTTGGGGACACCACAGATACGCAGTATTTT	CASRFGDTTDTQYF
TRBV28	NA	TRBJ1-5	NA	TGTGCCAGCGTCTCGGGGGATCAGCCCCAGCATTTT	CASVSGDQPQHF
TRBV4-1	few	TRBJ2-5	NA	TGCGCCAGCAGCCCTCAGGGTGAGAACCAAGAGACCCAGTACTTC	CASSPQGENQETQYF
TRBV12-3/TRBV12-4	NA	TRBJ1-3	NA	TGTGCCAGCAGGGGCTGGTCTGGAAACACCATATATTTT	CASRGWSGNTIYF
TRBV9	NA	TRBJ1-1	TRBD1	TGTGCCAGCAGCTTAGGACAGGGTTTCACTGAAGCTTTCTTT	CASSLGQGFTEAFF
TRBV30	NA	TRBJ1-2	TRBD1	TGTGCCTGCCGGACAGGGGTCGCTGGCTACACCTTC	CACRTGVAGYTF
TRBV28	NA	TRBJ1-6	TRBD1	TGTGCCAGCAGTTTGAGACAGGGCCTCTTACTTCCCCTCCACTTT	CASSLRQGLLLPLHF
TRBV19	NA	TRBJ1-5	TRBD1	TGTGCCAGTAGTATCGGTGGACAGGGTCTAGGGCCCCAGCATTTT	CASSIGGQGLGPQHF
TRBV5-1	NA	TRBJ2-3	TRBD2	TGCGCCAGCAGCGTCGGAGCCCTCCTAGCGGGGGTGACAGATACGCAGTATTTT	CASSVGALLAGVTDTQYF